Listed here is a single T cell receptor beta chain. These data belong to a study of blood T cell repertoires in COVID-19. Study overall: The origin of the acute and convalescent COVID-19 samples was the United States, Italy and Spain.

In germline, CDR1 is SGHRS, CDR2 YFSETQ. CDR3 size: 15 residues. The V gene lost 3 bases and the J gene lost 0 bases, with 9 bases spanning the gap. Clones were read by immunoSEQ multiplex PCR, and TCRdb kept only the in-frame ones, dropping some. The profile shows about 130,000 clones, around 90% of them singletons. The specimen was peripheral blood. The chain uses TRBV5-1 and TRBJ1-4, with D possibly matching TRBD1 (6 bases). The sequence derives from a middle-aged man with active COVID-19. This CDR3 reads CASSYTGSTNEKLFF. The CDR3 nucleotides are TGCGCCAGCAGCTACACAGGGTCAACTAATGAAAAACTGTTTTTT.